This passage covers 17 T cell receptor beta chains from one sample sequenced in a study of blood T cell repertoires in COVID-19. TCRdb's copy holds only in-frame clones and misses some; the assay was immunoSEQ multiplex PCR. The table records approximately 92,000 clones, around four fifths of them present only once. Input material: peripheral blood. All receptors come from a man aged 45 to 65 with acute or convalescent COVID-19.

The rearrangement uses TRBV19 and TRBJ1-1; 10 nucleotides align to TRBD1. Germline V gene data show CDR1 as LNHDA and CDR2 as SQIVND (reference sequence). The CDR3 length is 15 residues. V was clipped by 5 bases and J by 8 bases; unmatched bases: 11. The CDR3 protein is CASSATGGGSSEAFF. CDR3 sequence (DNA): TGTGCCAGTAGTGCGACAGGGGGCGGGTCCTCAGAAGCTTTCTTT.

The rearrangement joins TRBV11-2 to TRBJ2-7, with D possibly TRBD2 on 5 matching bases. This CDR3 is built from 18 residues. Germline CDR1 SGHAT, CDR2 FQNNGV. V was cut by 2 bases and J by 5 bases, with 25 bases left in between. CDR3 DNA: TGTGCCAGCAGCTTATTGTCACACAGCCTAGCCCCACGCGACGAGCAGTACTTC. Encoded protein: CASSLLSHSLAPRDEQYF.

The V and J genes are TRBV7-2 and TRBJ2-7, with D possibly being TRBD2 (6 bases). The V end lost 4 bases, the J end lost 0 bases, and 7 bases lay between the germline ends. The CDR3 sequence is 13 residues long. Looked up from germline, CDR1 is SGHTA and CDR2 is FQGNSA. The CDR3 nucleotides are TGTGCCAGCAGCTCCGGGAGCTCCTACGAGCAGTACTTC. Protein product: CASSSGSSYEQYF.

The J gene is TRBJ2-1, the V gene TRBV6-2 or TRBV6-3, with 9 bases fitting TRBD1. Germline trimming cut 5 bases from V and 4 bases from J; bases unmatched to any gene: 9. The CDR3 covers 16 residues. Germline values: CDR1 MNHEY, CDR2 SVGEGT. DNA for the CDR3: TGTGCCAGCAGTGACCCCGGGACAGGGAAATACAATGAGCAGTTCTTC. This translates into CASSDPGTGKYNEQFF.

This CDR3 reads CASSPPTELQFF. CDR3 in DNA: TGTGCCAGCTCACCACCGACAGAGTTGCAGTTCTTC. The chain is built from TRBV18 and TRBJ2-1; D is perhaps TRBD1 (5 bases). Trimming pared 0 bases from V and 12 bases from J, leaving 9 bases between. From germline, CDR1 is KGHSH and CDR2 LQKENI. The CDR3 covers 12 residues.

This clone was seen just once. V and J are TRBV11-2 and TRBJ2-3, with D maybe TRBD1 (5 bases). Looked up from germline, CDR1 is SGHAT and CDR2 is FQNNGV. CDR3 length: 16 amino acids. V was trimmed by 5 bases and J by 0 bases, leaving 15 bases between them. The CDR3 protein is CASSPEQASSTDTQYF. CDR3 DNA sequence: TGTGCCAGCAGCCCAGAACAGGCTTCTAGCACAGATACGCAGTATTTT.

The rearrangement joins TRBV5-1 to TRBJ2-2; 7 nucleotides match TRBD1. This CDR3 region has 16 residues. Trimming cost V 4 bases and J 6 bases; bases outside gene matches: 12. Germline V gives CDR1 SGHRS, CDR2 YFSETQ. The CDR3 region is CASSPRRQGGAGELFF. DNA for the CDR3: TGCGCCAGCAGCCCGAGGAGACAGGGTGGCGCCGGGGAGCTGTTTTTT.

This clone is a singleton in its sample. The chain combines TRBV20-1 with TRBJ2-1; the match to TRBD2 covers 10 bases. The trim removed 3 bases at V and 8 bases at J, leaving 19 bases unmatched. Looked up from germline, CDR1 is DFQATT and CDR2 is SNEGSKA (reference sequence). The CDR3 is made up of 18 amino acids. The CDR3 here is CSASLGGAPSGSVDEQFF. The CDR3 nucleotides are TGCAGTGCTAGTTTGGGCGGGGCGCCTAGCGGGAGTGTCGATGAGCAGTTCTTC.

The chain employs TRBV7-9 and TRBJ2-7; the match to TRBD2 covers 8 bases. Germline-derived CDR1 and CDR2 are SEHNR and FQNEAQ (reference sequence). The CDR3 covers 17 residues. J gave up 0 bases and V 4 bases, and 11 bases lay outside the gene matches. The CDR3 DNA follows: TGTGCCAGCAGCTCCCCCCTTAGCGGGGATAGCTCCTACGAGCAGTACTTC. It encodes CASSSPLSGDSSYEQYF.

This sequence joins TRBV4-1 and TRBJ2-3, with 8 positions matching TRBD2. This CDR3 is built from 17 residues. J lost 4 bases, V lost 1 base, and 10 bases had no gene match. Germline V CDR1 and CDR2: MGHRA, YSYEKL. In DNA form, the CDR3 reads TGCGCCAGCAGCCAAGTTGCGGGGGGCCCAGCATCAGATACGCAGTATTTT. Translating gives CASSQVAGGPASDTQYF.

CDR3 loop: CASSPYRDFGQTGELFF. Written as DNA, the CDR3 is TGTGCCAGCAGTCCTTATAGGGACTTCGGCCAGACCGGGGAGCTGTTTTTT. The chain employs TRBV28 and TRBJ2-2, with D perhaps matching TRBD2 (6 bases). The V end was cut by 5 bases, the J end by 5 bases, with 21 bases between. Germline V gene sequence: CDR1 MDHEN, CDR2 SYDVKM. This CDR3 has 17 amino acids.

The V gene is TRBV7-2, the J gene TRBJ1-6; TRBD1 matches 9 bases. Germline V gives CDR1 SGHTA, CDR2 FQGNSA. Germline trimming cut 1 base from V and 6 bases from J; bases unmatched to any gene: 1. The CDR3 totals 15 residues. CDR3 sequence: CASSLVGQGNSPLHF. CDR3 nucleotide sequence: TGTGCCAGCAGCTTAGTGGGACAGGGTAATTCACCCCTCCACTTT.

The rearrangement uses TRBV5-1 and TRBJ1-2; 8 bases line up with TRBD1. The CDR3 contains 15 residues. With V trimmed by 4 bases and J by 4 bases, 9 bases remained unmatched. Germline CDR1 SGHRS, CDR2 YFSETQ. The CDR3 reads CASSPDNTGGYGYTF. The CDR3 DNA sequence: TGCGCCAGCAGCCCCGACAATACAGGGGGCTATGGCTACACCTTC. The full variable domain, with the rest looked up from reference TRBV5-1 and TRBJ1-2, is KAGVTQTPRYLIKTRGQQVTLSCSPISGHRSVSWYQQTPGQGLQFLFEYFSETQRNKGNFPGRFSGRQFSNSRSEMNVSTLELGDSALYLCASSPDNTGGYGYTFGSGTRLTVV.

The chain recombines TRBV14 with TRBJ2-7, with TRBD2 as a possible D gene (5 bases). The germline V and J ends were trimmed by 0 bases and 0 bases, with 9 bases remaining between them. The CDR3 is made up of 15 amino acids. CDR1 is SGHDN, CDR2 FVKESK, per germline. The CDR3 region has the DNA TGTGCCAGCAGCCAAGAAAGGACTCCCTCCTACGAGCAGTACTTC. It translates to CASSQERTPSYEQYF.

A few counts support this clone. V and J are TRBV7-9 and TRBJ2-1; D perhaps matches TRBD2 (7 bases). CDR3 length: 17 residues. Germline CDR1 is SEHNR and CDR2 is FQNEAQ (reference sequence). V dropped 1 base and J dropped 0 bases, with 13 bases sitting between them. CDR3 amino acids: CASSLGGGRSSYNEQFF. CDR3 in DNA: TGTGCCAGCAGCTTAGGCGGGGGCAGGAGCTCCTACAATGAGCAGTTCTTC.

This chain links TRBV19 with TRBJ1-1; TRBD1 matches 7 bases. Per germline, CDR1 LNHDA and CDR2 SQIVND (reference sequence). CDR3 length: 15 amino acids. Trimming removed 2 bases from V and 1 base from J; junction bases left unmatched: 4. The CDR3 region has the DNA TGTGCCAGTAGTATATTCGGGACAGAGAACACTGAAGCTTTCTTT. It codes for CASSIFGTENTEAFF.

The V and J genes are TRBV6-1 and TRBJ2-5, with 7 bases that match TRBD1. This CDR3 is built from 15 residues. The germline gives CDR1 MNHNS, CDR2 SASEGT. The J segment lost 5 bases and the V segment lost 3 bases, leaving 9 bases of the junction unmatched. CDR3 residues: CASSEGTVGRETQYF. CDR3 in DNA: TGTGCCAGCAGTGAGGGGACAGTTGGCCGGGAGACCCAGTACTTC.